The 27 T cell receptor beta chains in this list originate from one sample, sequenced in a study of blood T cell repertoires in COVID-19. Clones were read by immunoSEQ multiplex PCR, and TCRdb kept only the in-frame ones, dropping some. The sample consists of around 94,000 clones, approximately 90% of them appearing once. The specimen was peripheral blood. All receptors come from a woman aged 45-59 years with COVID-19, enrolled during active disease.

The chain is built from TRBV4-1 and TRBJ1-5; D not resolved. The CDR3 extends over 15 amino acids. The germline gives CDR1 MGHRA, CDR2 YSYEKL. Trimming stripped 0 bases from V and 7 bases from J, with 13 bases between. The CDR3 spells CASSQELRDTQPQHF. The CDR3, as DNA: TGCGCCAGCAGCCAAGAACTGAGGGATACCCAGCCCCAGCATTTT.

The V and J genes are TRBV7-9 and TRBJ2-7, with D maybe TRBD1 (6 bases). The CDR3 length is 14 residues. V dropped 6 bases and J dropped 2 bases, with 14 bases sitting between them. The germline gives CDR1 SEHNR, CDR2 FQNEAQ (reference sequence). The CDR3 here is CASSPIRTAYEQYF. The CDR3 bases are TGTGCCAGCAGTCCCATCCGGACAGCCTACGAGCAGTACTTC.

V and J are TRBV30 and TRBJ2-3; TRBD2 agrees at 8 bases. The CDR3 runs 17 residues. In germline, CDR1 is GTSNPN, CDR2 SVGIG (reference sequence). Germline trimming cut 2 bases from V and 5 bases from J; bases unmatched to any gene: 15. In nucleotides, the CDR3 is TGTGCCTGGAGTCCACGCAAAGGACTAGCAGTGAAAGATACGCAGTATTTT. It codes for CAWSPRKGLAVKDTQYF.

J is TRBJ1-4 and V is TRBV7-9; TRBD1 agrees at 9 bases. Per the germline V gene, CDR1 is SEHNR and CDR2 is FQNEAQ (reference sequence). The CDR3 is 14 residues long. Losses at the gene ends were 6 bases for V and 5 bases for J; bases not matched to a gene: 4. The DNA for the CDR3 is TGTGCCAGCAGTTTCGGACAGGGGAATGAAAAACTGTTTTTT. Amino acids: CASSFGQGNEKLFF.

As regards this clone: Other DNA variants within this sample encode the same CDR3. V usage is TRBV10-2 and J usage is TRBJ1-6, with D perhaps TRBD1 (6 bases). Per germline, CDR1 WSHSY and CDR2 SAAADI. This CDR3 has 15 residues. V lost 0 bases and J 7 bases, leaving 10 bases between the germline ends. CDR3: CASSESQGWNSPLHF. CDR3 DNA sequence: TGCGCCAGCAGTGAGTCACAGGGTTGGAATTCACCCCTCCACTTT.

The V and J genes are TRBV7-3 and TRBJ1-2; maybe TRBD1 (5 bases). This CDR3 has 16 residues. Germline V gene lookup returns CDR1 SGHTA and CDR2 FQGTGA. V lost 5 bases and J lost 1, with 17 bases in between. CDR3 loop: CASSPNTSGDNYGYTF. CDR3 DNA: TGTGCCAGCAGCCCTAATACTTCGGGGGATAACTATGGCTACACCTTC.

The chain carries TRBV28 and TRBJ1-1; possibly TRBD1 for D (5 bases). The V end was cut by 3 bases, the J end by 11 bases, with 19 bases between. Germline assignment: CDR1 MDHEN and CDR2 SYDVKM. The CDR3 length is 14 residues. CDR3 in amino acids: CASSFSRPGTRAFF. CDR3 nucleotide sequence: TGTGCCAGCAGTTTTAGTAGGCCCGGGACTCGTGCTTTCTTT.

The rearrangement uses TRBV5-4 and TRBJ2-1; a possible D gene is TRBD1 (8 bases). This CDR3 has 15 amino acids. Germline V gene sequence: CDR1 SGHNT, CDR2 YYREEE (reference sequence). The V and J ends lost 0 bases and 3 bases respectively, with 10 bases between them. CDR3 sequence: CASSLDRGGYNEQFF. CDR3 DNA sequence: TGTGCCAGCAGCTTGGACAGGGGGGGCTACAATGAGCAGTTCTTC.

The chain employs TRBV6-2 or TRBV6-3 and TRBJ2-6, with TRBD1 matching 9 bases. The V gene end was trimmed by 6 bases and the J gene end by 3 bases; junction bases not matched to a gene: 9. The CDR3 totals 17 residues. Per germline, CDR1 MNHEY and CDR2 SVGEGT. DNA for the CDR3: TGTGCCAGCAGATACAGGGGGCTCAGGAGTGGGGCCAACGTCCTGACTTTC. Translating gives CASRYRGLRSGANVLTF.

The V call is TRBV5-1, the J call TRBJ2-3; TRBD2 matches 9 bases. This CDR3 contains 17 residues. CDR1 is SGHRS, CDR2 YFSETQ, per germline. V lost 0 bases, J lost 3 bases, and 8 bases stayed unmatched. DNA for the CDR3: TGCGCCAGCAGCTTGGAGGGGCGGGGGGGCGAAACAGATACGCAGTATTTT. Translation: CASSLEGRGGETDTQYF.

The rearrangement links TRBV25-1 to TRBJ2-5; perhaps TRBD1 as D (5 bases). Germline CDR1 is MGHDK and CDR2 is SYGVNS. V lost 3 bases and J lost 3, with 11 bases in between. This CDR3 comprises 14 residues. Here the CDR3 DNA reads TGTGCCAGCAGTGATTTCGGCAGGGAAGAGACCCAGTACTTC. It translates to CASSDFGREETQYF.

The rearrangement joins TRBV27 to TRBJ2-6; 8 nucleotides match TRBD1. Germline trimming cut 2 bases from V and 0 bases from J; bases unmatched to any gene: 3. CDR3 length: 17 residues. CDR1 is MNHEY and CDR2 is SMNVEV in the germline V gene (reference sequence). CDR3 amino acids: CASSLDRGSSGANVLTF. CDR3 in DNA: TGTGCCAGCAGTTTAGACAGGGGATCCTCTGGGGCCAACGTCCTGACTTTC.

The CDR3 DNA follows: TGTGCCTGGAGTGTGGGGCGAGGCAATGAGCAGTTCTTC. It translates to CAWSVGRGNEQFF. The chain has TRBV30 and TRBJ2-1; perhaps TRBD1 as D (5 bases). V lost 0 bases, J lost 6 bases, and 9 bases lay in between. The CDR3 contains 13 residues. Germline values: CDR1 GTSNPN, CDR2 SVGIG (reference sequence). The whole variable domain, remainder taken from reference TRBV30 and TRBJ2-1, is SQTIHQWPATLVQPVGSPLSLECTVEGTSNPNLYWYRQAAGRGLQLLFYSVGIGQISSEVPQNLSASRPQDRQFILSSKKLLLSDSGFYLCAWSVGRGNEQFFGPGTRLTVL.

V usage is TRBV11-2 and J usage is TRBJ2-7, with a possible D match to TRBD2 (5 bases). This CDR3 region has 15 residues. Trimming pared 5 bases from V and 0 bases from J, leaving 14 bases between. Germline V gives CDR1 SGHAT, CDR2 FQNNGV. The CDR3 DNA reads TGTGCCAGCAGCCCTAAGCCAGCGGTCTCCTACGAGCAGTACTTC. As protein: CASSPKPAVSYEQYF.

V is TRBV24-1 and J is TRBJ2-1; the match to TRBD2 covers 8 bases. CDR1 and CDR2 from the germline V gene are KGHDR and SFDVKD. This CDR3 is built from 16 residues. V was clipped by 5 bases and J by 1 base; unmatched bases: 6. This CDR3 is CATSGGAGESYNEQFF. The CDR3 DNA is TGTGCCACCAGTGGCGGAGCGGGGGAGTCCTACAATGAGCAGTTCTTC.

V gene TRBV4-1 combines with J gene TRBJ1-5, with 9 bases aligning to TRBD1. J gave up 0 bases and V 0 bases, and 6 bases lay outside the gene matches. The CDR3 contains 18 residues. Germline V gene sequence: CDR1 MGHRA, CDR2 YSYEKL. CDR3 loop: CASSQDPGTGFSNQPQHF. CDR3 sequence (DNA): TGCGCCAGCAGCCAAGATCCCGGGACAGGGTTTAGCAATCAGCCCCAGCATTTT.

This chain connects TRBV30 to TRBJ1-2, with D unclear. The germline V gene encodes CDR1 GTSNPN and CDR2 SVGIG (reference sequence). Trimming cost V 3 bases and J 2 bases, with 7 bases left between them. The CDR3 has 12 residues. The DNA for the CDR3 is TGTGCCTGGAGGGGCGGGAACTATGGCTACACCTTC. Its translation: CAWRGGNYGYTF. Looking up the rest from reference TRBV30 and TRBJ1-2 gives the full variable domain: SQTIHQWPATLVQPVGSPLSLECTVEGTSNPNLYWYRQAAGRGLQLLFYSVGIGQISSEVPQNLSASRPQDRQFILSSKKLLLSDSGFYLCAWRGGNYGYTFGSGTRLTVV.

This sequence joins TRBV7-9 and TRBJ2-3; the match to TRBD2 covers 9 bases. Per germline, CDR1 SEHNR and CDR2 FQNEAQ (reference sequence). V lost 1 base to trimming and J lost 3 bases; unmatched junction nucleotides: 5. CDR3 length: 16 residues. The CDR3 sequence is CASSLDLAGRTDTQYF. The CDR3 nucleotides read TGTGCCAGCAGCTTAGATCTAGCGGGGCGGACAGATACGCAGTATTTT.

The chain joins TRBV5-1 to TRBJ1-1; 7 bases align to TRBD1. In germline, CDR1 is SGHRS, CDR2 YFSETQ. The CDR3 totals 15 residues. V was pared by 4 bases and J by 0 bases, with 6 bases of the junction left unmatched. The CDR3 DNA reads TGCGCCAGCAGCCCGGCGGGACAGTTGAACACTGAAGCTTTCTTT. Encoded protein: CASSPAGQLNTEAFF.

The chain employs TRBV6-1 and TRBJ1-4; no clear D gene. Trimming cost V 2 bases and J 0 bases, with 7 bases left between them. This CDR3 region has 15 residues. Per germline, CDR1 MNHNS and CDR2 SASEGT. The CDR3 coding sequence is TGTGCCAGCAGTGAATTCCGGGCAACTAATGAAAAACTGTTTTTT. Translated: CASSEFRATNEKLFF.

The rearrangement uses TRBV3-1 (or the pseudogene TRBV3-2) and TRBJ2-4, with 12 bases lining up with TRBD2. The CDR3 is 18 amino acids. Per germline, CDR1 LGHDT and CDR2 YNNKEL (reference sequence). J gave up 6 bases and V 4 bases, and 13 bases lay outside the gene matches. The CDR3 nucleotides are TGTGCCAGCAGCCCCCCTAGCGGGGGGGCAGGTGGGGGAAACATTCAGTACTTC. Protein: CASSPPSGGAGGGNIQYF.

This clone has just a few counts. The chain links TRBV30 to TRBJ1-6; 9 bases align to TRBD1. This CDR3 is built from 14 residues. Trimming cost V 4 bases and J 10 bases; bases outside gene matches: 8. Per germline, CDR1 GTSNPN and CDR2 SVGIG (reference sequence). The CDR3 nucleotides read TGTGCCTGGAACACCGGGACAGGGATCTCACCCCTCCACTTT. Translating gives CAWNTGTGISPLHF.

This clone occurred a few times. The chain combines TRBV11-2 with TRBJ2-5; 9 bases are shared with TRBD2. The V gene end was trimmed by 3 bases and the J gene end by 3 bases; junction bases not matched to a gene: 5. The CDR3 totals 15 residues. Germline V CDR1 and CDR2: SGHAT, FQNNGV. The CDR3, as DNA: TGTGCCAGCAGCTTTATTAGCGGGGGAAAAGAGACCCAGTACTTC. Translated: CASSFISGGKETQYF.

The V and J genes are TRBV6-2 or TRBV6-3 and TRBJ2-1; a weak D match, TRBD1 (6 bases). CDR1 MNHEY and CDR2 SVGEGT come from the germline V gene. The V end lost 2 bases, the J end lost 15 bases, and 14 bases lay between the germline ends. The CDR3 is 12 amino acids. CDR3 residues: CASSYARGYSFF. The CDR3 DNA reads as TGTGCCAGCAGTTACGCCAGGGGTTATTCGTTCTTC.

This clone showed up just a few times. The chain is built from TRBV18 and TRBJ2-1, with TRBD2 matching over 9 bases. Germline CDR1 reads KGHSH; CDR2 reads LQKENI. CDR3 size: 18 residues. The J segment lost 5 bases and the V segment lost 3 bases, leaving 14 bases of the junction unmatched. CDR3 nucleotides: TGTGCCAGCTCACCCACGTCCCTAGCGGGGTCCACCCACAATGAGCAGTTCTTC. Translated: CASSPTSLAGSTHNEQFF. The whole variable domain, filled in from reference TRBV18 and TRBJ2-1, reads NAGVMQNPRHLVRRRGQEARLRCSPMKGHSHVYWYRQLPEEGLKFMVYLQKENIIDESGMPKERFSAEFPKEGPSILRIQQVVRGDSAAYFCASSPTSLAGSTHNEQFFGPGTRLTVL.

The rearrangement joins TRBV4-1 to TRBJ2-7; a weak D match, TRBD2 (5 bases). The V gene lost 0 bases and the J gene lost 3 bases, with 15 bases spanning the gap. Germline V CDR1 and CDR2: MGHRA, YSYEKL. The CDR3 sequence is 16 residues long. The CDR3 sequence is CASSQDFSRDFYEQYF. In DNA form, the CDR3 reads TGCGCCAGCAGCCAAGATTTCTCCCGGGATTTCTACGAGCAGTACTTC.

CDR3: CASSLRQGGDTQYF. The CDR3 DNA sequence: TGTGCCAGCAGTCTTCGACAGGGGGGAGATACGCAGTATTTT. J is TRBJ2-3 and V is TRBV6-5, with TRBD1 matching over 9 bases. This CDR3 has 14 amino acids. Unmatched junction bases numbered 5, after V lost 5 bases and J lost 5 bases. Germline V gives CDR1 MNHEY, CDR2 SVGAGI.